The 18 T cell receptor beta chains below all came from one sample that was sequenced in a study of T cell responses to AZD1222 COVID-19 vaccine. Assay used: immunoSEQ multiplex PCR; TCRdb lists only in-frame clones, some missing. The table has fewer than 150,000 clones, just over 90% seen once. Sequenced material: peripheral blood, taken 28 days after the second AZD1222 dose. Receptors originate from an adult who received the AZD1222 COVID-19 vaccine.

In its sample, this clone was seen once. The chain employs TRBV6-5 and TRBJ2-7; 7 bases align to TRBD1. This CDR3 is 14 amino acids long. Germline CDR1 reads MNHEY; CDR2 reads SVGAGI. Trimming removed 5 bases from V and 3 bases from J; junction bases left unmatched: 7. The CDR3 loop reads CASSRDSQGYEQYF. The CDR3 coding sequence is TGTGCCAGCAGTAGGGACAGCCAGGGCTACGAGCAGTACTTC.

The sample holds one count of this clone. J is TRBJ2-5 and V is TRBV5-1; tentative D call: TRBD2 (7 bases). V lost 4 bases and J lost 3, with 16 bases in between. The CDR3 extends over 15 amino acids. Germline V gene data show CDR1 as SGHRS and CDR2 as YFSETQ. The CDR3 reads CASSVGRGAEETQYF. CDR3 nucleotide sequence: TGCGCCAGCAGCGTGGGCCGGGGGGCGGAAGAGACCCAGTACTTC.

CDR3 sequence: CASNLGQGRPSSGNTIYF. The CDR3 region has the DNA TGTGCCAGCAACCTGGGACAGGGAAGGCCAAGCTCTGGAAACACCATATATTTT. The J gene is TRBJ1-3, the V gene TRBV7-8; 9 bases align to TRBD1. CDR3 length: 18 amino acids. J was trimmed by 0 bases and V by 7 bases; bases with no gene match: 13. Germline loops: CDR1 SGHVS, CDR2 FQNEAQ.

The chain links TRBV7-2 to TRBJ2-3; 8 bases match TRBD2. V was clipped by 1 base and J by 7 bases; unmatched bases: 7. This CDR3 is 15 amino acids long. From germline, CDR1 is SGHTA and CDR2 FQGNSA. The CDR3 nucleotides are TGTGCCAGCAGCTTAGTGAGCGGGGGTGGTAATACGCAGTATTTT. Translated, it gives CASSLVSGGGNTQYF.

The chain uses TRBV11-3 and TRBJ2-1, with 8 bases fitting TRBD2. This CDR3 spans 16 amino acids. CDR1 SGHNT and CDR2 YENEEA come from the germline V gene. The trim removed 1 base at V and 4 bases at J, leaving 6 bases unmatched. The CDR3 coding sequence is TGTGCCAGCAGCTTAGTTGGGGTAGCGGGATACAATGAGCAGTTCTTC. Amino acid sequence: CASSLVGVAGYNEQFF.

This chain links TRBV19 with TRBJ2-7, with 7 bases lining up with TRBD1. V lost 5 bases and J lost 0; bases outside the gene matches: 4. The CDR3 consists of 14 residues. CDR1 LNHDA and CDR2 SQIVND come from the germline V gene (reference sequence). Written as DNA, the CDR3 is TGTGCCAGTAGTGGCGGACAGGTCTCCTACGAGCAGTACTTC. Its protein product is CASSGGQVSYEQYF.

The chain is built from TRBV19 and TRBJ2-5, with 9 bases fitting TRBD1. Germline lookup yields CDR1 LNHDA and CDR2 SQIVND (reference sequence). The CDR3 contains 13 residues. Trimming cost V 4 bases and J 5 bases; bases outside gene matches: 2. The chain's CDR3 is CASSKTGGETQYF. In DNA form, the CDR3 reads TGTGCCAGTAGTAAGACAGGGGGGGAGACCCAGTACTTC.

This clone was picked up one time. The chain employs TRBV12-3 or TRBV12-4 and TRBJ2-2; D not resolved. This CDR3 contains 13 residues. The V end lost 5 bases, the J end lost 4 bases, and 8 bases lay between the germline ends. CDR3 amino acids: CASSVLSTGELFF. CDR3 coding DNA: TGTGCCAGCAGTGTACTGTCCACCGGGGAGCTGTTTTTT.

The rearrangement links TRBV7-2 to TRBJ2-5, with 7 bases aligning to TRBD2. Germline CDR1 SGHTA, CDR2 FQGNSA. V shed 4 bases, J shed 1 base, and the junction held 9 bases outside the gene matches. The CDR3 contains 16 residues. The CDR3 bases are TGTGCCAGCAGCTCGAGGACTAGTTTCGCCCAAGAGACCCAGTACTTC. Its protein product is CASSSRTSFAQETQYF.

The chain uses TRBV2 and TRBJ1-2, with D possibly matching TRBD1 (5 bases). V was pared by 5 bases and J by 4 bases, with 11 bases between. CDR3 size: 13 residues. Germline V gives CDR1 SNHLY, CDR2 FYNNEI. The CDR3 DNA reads TGTGCCAGCAGTACCGGGACGGCCTATGGCTACACCTTC. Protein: CASSTGTAYGYTF.

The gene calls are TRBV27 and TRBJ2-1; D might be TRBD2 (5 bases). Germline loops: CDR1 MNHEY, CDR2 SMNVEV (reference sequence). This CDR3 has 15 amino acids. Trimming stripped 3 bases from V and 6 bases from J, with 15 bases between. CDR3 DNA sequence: TGTGCCAGCAGTTTGGGCCTAGCAGTTAGCAATGAGCAGTTCTTC. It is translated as CASSLGLAVSNEQFF.

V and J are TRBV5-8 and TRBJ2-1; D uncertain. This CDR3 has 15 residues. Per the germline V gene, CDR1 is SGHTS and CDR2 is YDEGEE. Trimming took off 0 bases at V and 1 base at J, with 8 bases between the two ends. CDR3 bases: TGTGCCAGCAGCTTGGGGTTAGGGTCCTACAATGAGCAGTTCTTC. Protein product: CASSLGLGSYNEQFF.

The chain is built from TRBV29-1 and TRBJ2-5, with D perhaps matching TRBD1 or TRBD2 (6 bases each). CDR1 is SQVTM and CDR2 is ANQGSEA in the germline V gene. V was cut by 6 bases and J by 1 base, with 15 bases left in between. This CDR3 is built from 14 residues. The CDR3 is CSVRGAGFQETQYF. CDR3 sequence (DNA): TGCAGCGTGAGGGGGGCAGGTTTCCAAGAGACCCAGTACTTC.

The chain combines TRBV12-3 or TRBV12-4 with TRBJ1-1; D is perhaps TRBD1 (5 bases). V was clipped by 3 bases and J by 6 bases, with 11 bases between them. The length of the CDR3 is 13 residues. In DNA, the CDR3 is TGTGCCAGCAGTTTGAATGGGGCCCCTGAAGCTTTCTTT. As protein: CASSLNGAPEAFF.

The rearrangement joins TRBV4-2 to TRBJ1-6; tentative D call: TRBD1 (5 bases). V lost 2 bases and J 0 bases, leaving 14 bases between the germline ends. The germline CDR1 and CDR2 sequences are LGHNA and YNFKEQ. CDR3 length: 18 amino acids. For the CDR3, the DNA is TGTGCCAGCAGCCAACCCGGGCGGGGGAGCTCCTATAATTCACCCCTCCACTTT. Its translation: CASSQPGRGSSYNSPLHF.

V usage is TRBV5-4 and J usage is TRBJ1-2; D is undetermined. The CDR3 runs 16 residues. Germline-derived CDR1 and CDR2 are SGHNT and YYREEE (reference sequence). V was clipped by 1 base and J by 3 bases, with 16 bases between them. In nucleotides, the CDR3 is TGTGCCAGCAGCTTGACCCTGACACGTTATGACTATGGCTACACCTTC. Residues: CASSLTLTRYDYGYTF.

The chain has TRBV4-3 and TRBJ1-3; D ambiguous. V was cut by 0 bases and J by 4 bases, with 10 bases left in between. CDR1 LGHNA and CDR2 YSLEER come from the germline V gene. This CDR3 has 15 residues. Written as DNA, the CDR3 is TGCGCCAGCAGCCAAGATCTGACACGCGGAAACACCATATATTTT. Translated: CASSQDLTRGNTIYF.

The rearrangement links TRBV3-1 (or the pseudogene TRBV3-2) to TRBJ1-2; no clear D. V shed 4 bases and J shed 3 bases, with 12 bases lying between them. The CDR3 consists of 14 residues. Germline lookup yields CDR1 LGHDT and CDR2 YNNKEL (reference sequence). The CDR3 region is CASSLNEGHYGYTF. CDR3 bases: TGTGCCAGCAGCCTTAACGAGGGCCACTATGGCTACACCTTC.